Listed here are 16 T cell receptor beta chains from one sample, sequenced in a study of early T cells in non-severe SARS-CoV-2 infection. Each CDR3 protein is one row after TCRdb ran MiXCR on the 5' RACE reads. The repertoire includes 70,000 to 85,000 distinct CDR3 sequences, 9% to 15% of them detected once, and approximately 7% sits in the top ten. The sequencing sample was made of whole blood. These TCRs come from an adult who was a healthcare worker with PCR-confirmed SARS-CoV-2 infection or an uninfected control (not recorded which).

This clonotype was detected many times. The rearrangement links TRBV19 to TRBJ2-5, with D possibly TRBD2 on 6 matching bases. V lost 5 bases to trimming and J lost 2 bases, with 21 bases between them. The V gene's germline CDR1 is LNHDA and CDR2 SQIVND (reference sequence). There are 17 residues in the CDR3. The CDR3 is CASSQRAGRSTQETQYF. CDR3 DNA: TGTGCCAGTAGTCAACGGGCCGGGAGATCCACTCAAGAGACCCAGTACTTC.

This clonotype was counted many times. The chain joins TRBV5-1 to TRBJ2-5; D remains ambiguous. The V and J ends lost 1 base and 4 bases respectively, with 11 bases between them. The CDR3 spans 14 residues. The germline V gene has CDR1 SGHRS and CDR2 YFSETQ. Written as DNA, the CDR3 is TGCGCCAGCAGCTTGCGGCAGGTCGCAGAGACCCAGTACTTC. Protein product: CASSLRQVAETQYF.

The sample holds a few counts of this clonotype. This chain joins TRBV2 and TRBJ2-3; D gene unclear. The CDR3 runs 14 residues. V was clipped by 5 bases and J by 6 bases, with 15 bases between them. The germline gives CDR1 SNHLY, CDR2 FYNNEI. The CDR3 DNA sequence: TGTGCCAGCAGTCCCTATTTACGCGGCGATACGCAGTATTTT. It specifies CASSPYLRGDTQYF. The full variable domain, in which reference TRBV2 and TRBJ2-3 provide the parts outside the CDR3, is EPEVTQTPSHQVTQMGQEVILRCVPISNHLYFYWYRQILGQKVEFLVSFYNNEISEKSEIFDDQFSVERPDGSNFTLKIRSTKLEDSAMYFCASSPYLRGDTQYFGPGTRLTVL.

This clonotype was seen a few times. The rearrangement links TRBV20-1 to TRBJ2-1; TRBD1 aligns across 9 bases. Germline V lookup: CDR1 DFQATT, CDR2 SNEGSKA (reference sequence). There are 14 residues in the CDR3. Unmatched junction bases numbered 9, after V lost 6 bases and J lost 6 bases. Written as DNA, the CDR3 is TGCAGTGCACAGACGGGACAGGGCCTCAATGAGCAGTTCTTC. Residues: CSAQTGQGLNEQFF.

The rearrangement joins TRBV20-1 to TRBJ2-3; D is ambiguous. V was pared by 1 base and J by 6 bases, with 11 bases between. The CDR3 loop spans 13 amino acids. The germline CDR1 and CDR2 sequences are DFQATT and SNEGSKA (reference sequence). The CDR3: CSARVVYQDTQYF. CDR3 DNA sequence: TGCAGTGCTAGAGTGGTATATCAGGATACGCAGTATTTT.

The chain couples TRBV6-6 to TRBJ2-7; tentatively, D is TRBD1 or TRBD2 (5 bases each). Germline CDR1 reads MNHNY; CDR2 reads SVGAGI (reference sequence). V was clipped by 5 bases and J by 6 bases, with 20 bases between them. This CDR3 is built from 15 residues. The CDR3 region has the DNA TGTGCCAGCAGTCGCAGGACGGGACGAGAGTCCGAGCAGTACTTC. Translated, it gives CASSRRTGRESEQYF.

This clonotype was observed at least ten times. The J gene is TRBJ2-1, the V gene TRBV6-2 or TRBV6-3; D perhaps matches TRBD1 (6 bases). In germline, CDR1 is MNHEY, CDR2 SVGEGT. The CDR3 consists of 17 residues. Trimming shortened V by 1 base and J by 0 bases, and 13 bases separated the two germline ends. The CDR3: CASSYFLQGSSYNEQFF. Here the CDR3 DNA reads TGTGCCAGCAGTTACTTTTTACAGGGAAGCTCCTACAATGAGCAGTTCTTC.

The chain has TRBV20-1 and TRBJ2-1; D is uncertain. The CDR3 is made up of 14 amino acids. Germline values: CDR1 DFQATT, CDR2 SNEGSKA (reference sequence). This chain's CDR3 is CSPESPGWYNEQFF. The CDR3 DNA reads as TGCAGCCCCGAAAGCCCGGGCTGGTACAATGAGCAGTTCTTC.

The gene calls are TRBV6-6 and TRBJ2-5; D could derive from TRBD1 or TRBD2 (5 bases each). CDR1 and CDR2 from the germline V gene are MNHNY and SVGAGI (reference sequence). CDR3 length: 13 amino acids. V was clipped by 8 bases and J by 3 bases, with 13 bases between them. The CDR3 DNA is TGTGCCAGCCGGGGCCGAGAAGAAGAGACCCAGTACTTC. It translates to CASRGREEETQYF.

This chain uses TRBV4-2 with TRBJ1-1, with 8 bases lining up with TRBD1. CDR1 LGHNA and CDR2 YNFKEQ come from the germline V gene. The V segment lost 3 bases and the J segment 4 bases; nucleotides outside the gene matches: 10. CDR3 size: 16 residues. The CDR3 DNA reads TGTGCCAGCAGCCAGACGGACAGGGTCGGCGGCACTGAAGCTTTCTTT. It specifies CASSQTDRVGGTEAFF.

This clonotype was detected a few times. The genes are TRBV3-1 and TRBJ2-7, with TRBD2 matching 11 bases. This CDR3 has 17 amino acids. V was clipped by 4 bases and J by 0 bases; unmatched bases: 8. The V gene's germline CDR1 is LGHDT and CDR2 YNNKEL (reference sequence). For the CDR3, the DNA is TGTGCCAGCAGCCGGTCGGGACTAGCGGACCACTCCTACGAGCAGTACTTC. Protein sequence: CASSRSGLADHSYEQYF.

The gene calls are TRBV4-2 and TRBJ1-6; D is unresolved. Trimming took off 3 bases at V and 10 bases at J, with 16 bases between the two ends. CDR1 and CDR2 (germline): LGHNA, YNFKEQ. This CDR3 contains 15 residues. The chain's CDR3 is CASSQGRRQWSPLHF. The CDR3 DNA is TGTGCCAGCAGCCAGGGCCGAAGACAATGGTCACCCCTCCACTTT.

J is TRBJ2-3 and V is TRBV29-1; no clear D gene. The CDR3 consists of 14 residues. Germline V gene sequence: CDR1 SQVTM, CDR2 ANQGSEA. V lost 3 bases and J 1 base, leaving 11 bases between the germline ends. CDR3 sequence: CSVDKNQGTDTQYF. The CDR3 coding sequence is TGCAGCGTTGACAAGAACCAAGGCACAGATACGCAGTATTTT.

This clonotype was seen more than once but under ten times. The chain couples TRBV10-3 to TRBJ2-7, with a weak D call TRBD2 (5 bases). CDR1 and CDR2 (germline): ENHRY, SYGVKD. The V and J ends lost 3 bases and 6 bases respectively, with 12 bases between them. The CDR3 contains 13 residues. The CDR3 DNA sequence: TGTGCCATCAGTGACGGGATAGAACTCGAGCAGTACTTC. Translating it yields CAISDGIELEQYF.

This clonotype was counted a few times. Here the CDR3 DNA reads TGCAGCGTGAATTTGGCAGGGAGCTATGGCTACACCTTC. Protein sequence: CSVNLAGSYGYTF. V is TRBV29-1 and J is TRBJ1-2; D may be TRBD1 (5 bases). The V gene lost 6 bases and the J gene lost 4 bases, with 15 bases spanning the gap. The germline gives CDR1 SQVTM, CDR2 ANQGSEA. The CDR3 runs to 13 residues.

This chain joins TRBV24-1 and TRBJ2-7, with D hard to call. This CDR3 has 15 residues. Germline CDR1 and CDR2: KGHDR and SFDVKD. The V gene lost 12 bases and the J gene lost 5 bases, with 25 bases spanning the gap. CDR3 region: CADLSTGHELDEQYF. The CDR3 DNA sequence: TGTGCCGACCTATCGACCGGCCATGAGCTTGACGAGCAGTACTTC.